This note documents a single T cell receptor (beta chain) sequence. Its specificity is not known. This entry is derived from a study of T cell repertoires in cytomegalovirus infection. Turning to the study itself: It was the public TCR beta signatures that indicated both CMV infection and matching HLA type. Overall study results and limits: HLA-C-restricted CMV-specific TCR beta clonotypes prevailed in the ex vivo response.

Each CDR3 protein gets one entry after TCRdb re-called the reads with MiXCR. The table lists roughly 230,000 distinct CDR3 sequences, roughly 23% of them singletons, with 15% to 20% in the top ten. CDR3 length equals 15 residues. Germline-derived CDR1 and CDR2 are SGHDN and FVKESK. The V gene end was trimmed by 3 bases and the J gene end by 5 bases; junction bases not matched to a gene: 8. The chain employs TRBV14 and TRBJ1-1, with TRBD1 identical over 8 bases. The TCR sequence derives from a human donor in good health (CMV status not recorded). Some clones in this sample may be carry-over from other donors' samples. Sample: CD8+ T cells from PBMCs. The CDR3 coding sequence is TGTGCCAGCAGCCATGAGGACAGGGAGGGGACTGAAGCTTTCTTT. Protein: CASSHEDREGTEAFF.